This record concerns one TCR beta chain sequence. The antigen it recognizes is unknown. No base quality values were provided; no much bigger clone lies one nucleotide off. Genomic DNA was isolated from the sorted cells so that the TCRbeta CDR3 region could be sequenced. The immunoSEQ Assay was used for sequencing of TCRbeta CDR3 regions. TCRdb's version of the immuneACCESS table is confined to in-frame rearrangements and falls short of the full clone set. An unresolved V gene accounts for under half of the shortfall where checked; the remainder is of unknown origin. The sample table contains more than 65,000 clones; only one count was recorded for 70% to 90% of them. The ten most abundant clones make up 0.45% to 0.6% of the sample. These data originate in a study of OX40 agonist ivuxolimab in advanced cancers. About the investigation overall: Ivuxolimab, which targeted the costimulatory receptor OX40 (CD134), was an agonistic, fully human IgG2 monoclonal antibody. Intravenous ivuxolimab was administered to patients every 2 weeks at six dose levels: 0.01, 0.1, 0.3, 1.5, 3 and 10 mg/kg. Of the 50 or so patients in dose escalation, about 20 had hepatocellular carcinoma, about 15 had melanoma, 9 had renal cell carcinoma and 9 had head and neck cancer. A male proportion of around 83% and a mean age of approximately 55 years, ranging from about 20 to 85, were recorded for the dose-escalation cohort. Prior anti-PD-1, anti-PD-L1 or anti-CTLA-4 therapy was permitted, and checkpoint inhibitors had been received by roughly 42% of dose-escalation patients. Partial responses were achieved by three dose-escalation patients, of whom one had hepatocellular carcinoma and two had cutaneous melanoma. Peripheral TCRbeta sequencing was intended to test whether TCR sequence diversity was altered and clonal T-cell expansion was caused by ivuxolimab. The paper covers the monotherapy dose-escalation part of the phase I ivuxolimab trial, which included N ≈ 52 patients. What the work shows at the level of the full study, not this receptor alone: After ivuxolimab, CD8+ T cells had more expanded clones than CD4+ T cells on average. In the 0.1-3.0 mg/kg groups, partial responders were among the patients with the lowest normalized peripheral clonal expansion, particularly in CD8+ T cells. Clonal expansion of both CD4+ and CD8+ blood T cells was observed from baseline to week 6 at doses 0.1 to 3.0 mg/kg. Which antigens the clonally expanded peripheral T cells were specific for was not determined. Low levels of normalized T-cell clonal expansion were also seen in some patients who did not respond.

The CDR3 goes from the cysteine to the phenylalanine over 15 residues. This entry keeps only the CDR3 DNA: 45 bases, framed from base 1. At the junction V is shortened by 6 bases and J by 2 bases, with 17 bases in between. Patients with a history of autoimmune disease or receiving systemic immunosuppression were excluded from the trial. In every dose cohort, peripheral blood was drawn for TCR sequencing at baseline, cycle 4 day 1, and cycle 7 day 1. The samples were drawn from a first-in-human, open-label, multicenter phase I dose-escalation trial of ivuxolimab. Adults with locally advanced or metastatic melanoma, renal cell, hepatocellular, or head and neck squamous cell carcinoma were enrolled in the trial. CD4+ and CD8+ T cells were sorted separately from peripheral blood before TCR sequencing.

The V and J genes are TRBV23-1 and TRBJ2-7; the D gene cannot be named for sure. TRBV23-1 is known as an ORF, though its function is uncertain. This receptor was obtained from an adult with an advanced solid tumor such as melanoma, head and neck, liver or kidney cancer. Sequences were derived from CD4+ or CD8+ T cells sorted from blood, sampled in a trial of the OX40 agonist ivuxolimab. The nucleotide sequence is TGCGCCAGCAGCCCCGCACCCGGACCCCCCTACGAGCAGTACTTC. It translates as CASSPAPGPPYEQYF.